This is a list of T cell receptor beta chains from one sample in a study of breast tumors, draining lymph nodes, adjacent tissues. One entry per CDR3 protein results from TCRdb running MiXCR on the multiplex PCR reads. The table shows roughly 21,000 distinct CDR3 sequences, with 50% occurring only once. Sequences were obtained from breast tumor tissue. The receptor set was obtained from a female donor with breast cancer. Some clones in this sample may be carry-over from other donors' samples. Both conserved end residues are part of each CDR3. The D gene is left open where the match is weak. Rows may omit the clone size; those that give it use once, few, many or a size class.

clone_size: -; v_call: TRBV12-3/TRBV12-4; j_call: TRBJ2-2; d_call: TRBD2; cdr3_aa: CASTLSGGELLF; cdr3_nt: TGTGCCAGCACCCTGAGTGGGGGGGAGCTGCTTTTT
clone_size: -; v_call: TRBV2; j_call: TRBJ2-7; d_call: TRBD1; cdr3_aa: CAGGQGYEQYF; cdr3_nt: TGTGCCGGTGGACAGGGGTACGAGCAGTACTTC
clone_size: -; v_call: TRBV5-1; j_call: TRBJ2-5; d_call: -; cdr3_aa: CASSLSAEQDTQYF; cdr3_nt: TGCGCCAGCAGCTTGTCGGCGGAACAAGACACCCAGTACTTC
clone_size: -; v_call: TRBV29-1; j_call: TRBJ2-2; d_call: TRBD1; cdr3_aa: CSARTGSNTGELFF; cdr3_nt: TGCAGCGCCAGGACAGGGTCGAACACCGGGGAGCTGTTTTTT
clone_size: few; v_call: TRBV15; j_call: TRBJ1-1; d_call: -; cdr3_aa: CATSRPRGTEAFF; cdr3_nt: TGTGCCACCAGCAGGCCAAGGGGCACTGAAGCTTTCTTT
clone_size: many; v_call: TRBV25-1; j_call: TRBJ1-6; d_call: -; cdr3_aa: CASSVNTGINSPLHF; cdr3_nt: TGTGCCAGCAGTGTAAACACAGGGATAAATTCACCCCTCCACTTT
clone_size: many; v_call: TRBV4-3; j_call: TRBJ2-7; d_call: TRBD2; cdr3_aa: CASSHRTSGYEQYF; cdr3_nt: TGCGCCAGCAGCCACCGGACTAGCGGCTACGAGCAGTACTTC
clone_size: once; v_call: TRBV4-3; j_call: TRBJ2-1; d_call: TRBD1; cdr3_aa: CASSHFSNRGSSYNEQFF; cdr3_nt: TGCGCCAGCAGCCACTTCTCGAACAGGGGAAGCTCCTACAATGAGCAGTTCTTC
clone_size: -; v_call: TRBV20-1; j_call: TRBJ1-1; d_call: TRBD1; cdr3_aa: CSAKPPTGGETEAFF; cdr3_nt: TGCAGTGCTAAGCCCCCGACAGGGGGCGAGACTGAAGCTTTCTTT
clone_size: -; v_call: TRBV12-3/TRBV12-4; j_call: TRBJ2-7; d_call: TRBD2; cdr3_aa: CASTDGTRSYEQYF; cdr3_nt: TGTGCCAGCACGGACGGGACTAGGAGCTACGAGCAGTACTTC
clone_size: many; v_call: TRBV3-1; j_call: TRBJ1-6; d_call: -; cdr3_aa: CASSQAGSGNSPLHF; cdr3_nt: TGTGCCAGCAGCCAAGCAGGGTCGGGGAATTCACCCCTCCACTTT
clone_size: -; v_call: TRBV20-1; j_call: TRBJ1-4; d_call: -; cdr3_aa: CSASSRFDENLFF; cdr3_nt: TGCAGCGCAAGTTCCCGTTTTGATGAAAACCTGTTTTTT
clone_size: many; v_call: TRBV9; j_call: TRBJ2-7; d_call: -; cdr3_aa: CASSPVSPSYEQYF; cdr3_nt: TGTGCCAGCAGCCCGGTCTCCCCATCCTACGAGCAGTACTTC
clone_size: medium-sized; v_call: TRBV20-1; j_call: TRBJ2-5; d_call: TRBD2; cdr3_aa: CSAETSGGQETQYF; cdr3_nt: TGCAGTGCTGAGACTAGCGGGGGACAAGAGACCCAGTACTTC
clone_size: medium-sized; v_call: TRBV6-6; j_call: TRBJ1-3; d_call: -; cdr3_aa: CASSYSTQSGNTIYF; cdr3_nt: TGTGCCAGCAGTTACTCGACCCAATCTGGAAACACCATATATTTT
clone_size: many; v_call: TRBV6-1; j_call: TRBJ1-5; d_call: -; cdr3_aa: CASSEEGGGAQPQHF; cdr3_nt: TGTGCCAGCAGTGAAGAAGGTGGGGGGGCGCAGCCCCAGCATTTT
clone_size: many; v_call: TRBV7-2; j_call: TRBJ2-1; d_call: -; cdr3_aa: CASSFDGRYNEQFF; cdr3_nt: TGTGCCAGCAGCTTCGACGGGAGATACAATGAGCAGTTCTTC
clone_size: many; v_call: TRBV5-1; j_call: TRBJ2-2; d_call: TRBD1; cdr3_aa: CASSRLEGAKTGELFF; cdr3_nt: TGCGCCAGCAGCCGCCTTGAGGGGGCGAAGACCGGGGAGCTGTTTTTT
clone_size: -; v_call: TRBV12-3/TRBV12-4; j_call: TRBJ2-2; d_call: -; cdr3_aa: CASSSGTYDSLPLFF; cdr3_nt: TGTGCCAGCAGTTCTGGGACCTATGATAGCCTCCCCCTGTTTTTT
clone_size: -; v_call: TRBV11-3; j_call: TRBJ2-3; d_call: -; cdr3_aa: CARSPGTDTQYF; cdr3_nt: TGTGCCCGCAGCCCAGGCACAGATACGCAGTATTTT
clone_size: -; v_call: TRBV6-2/TRBV6-3; j_call: TRBJ2-1; d_call: TRBD1; cdr3_aa: CASSFFKGQVGYNEQFF; cdr3_nt: TGTGCCAGCAGTTTTTTCAAGGGACAGGTTGGATACAATGAGCAGTTCTTC
clone_size: many; v_call: TRBV6-1; j_call: TRBJ2-5; d_call: TRBD2; cdr3_aa: CASSGLAGVVSSETQYF; cdr3_nt: TGTGCCAGCAGTGGTCTAGCGGGAGTGGTTTCTTCAGAGACCCAGTACTTC
clone_size: -; v_call: TRBV7-2; j_call: TRBJ2-1; d_call: TRBD2; cdr3_aa: CASSSSGRGNNEQFF; cdr3_nt: TGTGCCAGCAGCTCTAGCGGGAGGGGGAACAATGAGCAGTTCTTC
clone_size: -; v_call: TRBV5-5; j_call: TRBJ2-7; d_call: -; cdr3_aa: CASSLRGYASYEQHF; cdr3_nt: TGTGCCAGCAGCTTGAGAGGGTACGCCTCCTACGAGCAGCACTTT
clone_size: many; v_call: TRBV20-1; j_call: TRBJ1-3; d_call: -; cdr3_aa: CSARESLAGNTIYF; cdr3_nt: TGCAGTGCTAGGGAGTCTCTGGCTGGAAACACCATATATTTT
clone_size: -; v_call: TRBV10-2; j_call: TRBJ1-6; d_call: TRBD1; cdr3_aa: CASSYRLRGPNSPLHF; cdr3_nt: TGCGCCAGCAGTTACCGTTTGAGGGGGCCTAATTCACCCCTCCACTTT
clone_size: -; v_call: TRBV7-9; j_call: TRBJ1-4; d_call: -; cdr3_aa: CASRPPTREKLFF; cdr3_nt: TGTGCCAGCAGACCCCCGACAAGAGAGAAACTGTTTTTT
clone_size: -; v_call: TRBV20-1; j_call: TRBJ2-5; d_call: TRBD2; cdr3_aa: CSAGTSQETQYF; cdr3_nt: TGCAGTGCTGGGACTAGCCAAGAGACCCAGTACTTC
clone_size: -; v_call: TRBV15; j_call: TRBJ2-1; d_call: TRBD2; cdr3_aa: CATSRAFGLAGRLTYNEQFF; cdr3_nt: TGTGCCACCAGCAGAGCCTTTGGACTAGCGGGGAGATTAACCTACAATGAGCAGTTCTTC
clone_size: many; v_call: TRBV20-1; j_call: TRBJ2-1; d_call: -; cdr3_aa: CTGTSGVYNEQFF; cdr3_nt: TGCACCGGGACCAGTGGGGTCTACAATGAGCAGTTCTTC
clone_size: many; v_call: TRBV20-1; j_call: TRBJ2-4; d_call: TRBD2; cdr3_aa: CSARPGLAGGEWAKNIQYF; cdr3_nt: TGCAGTGCTAGACCGGGACTAGCGGGAGGGGAGTGGGCCAAAAACATTCAGTACTTC
clone_size: few; v_call: TRBV2; j_call: TRBJ2-7; d_call: -; cdr3_aa: CASSGSIDEQYF; cdr3_nt: TGTGCCAGCAGTGGTTCTATAGACGAGCAGTACTTC
clone_size: -; v_call: TRBV6-4; j_call: TRBJ2-1; d_call: TRBD2; cdr3_aa: CASSPPTSGSDEQFF; cdr3_nt: TGTGCCAGCAGTCCCCCGACTAGCGGGAGCGATGAGCAGTTCTTC
clone_size: -; v_call: TRBV20-1; j_call: TRBJ2-7; d_call: TRBD1; cdr3_aa: CSARTGTGRYEQYF; cdr3_nt: TGCAGTGCTCGTACCGGGACAGGGAGATACGAGCAGTACTTC
clone_size: many; v_call: TRBV6-6; j_call: TRBJ2-1; d_call: -; cdr3_aa: CASSSARSDYNEQFF; cdr3_nt: TGTGCCAGCAGTTCCGCCCGTAGCGACTACAATGAGCAGTTCTTC
clone_size: few; v_call: TRBV7-8; j_call: TRBJ1-1; d_call: -; cdr3_aa: CASSPRDNLNTEAFF; cdr3_nt: TGTGCCAGCAGCCCTCGGGACAACCTGAACACTGAAGCTTTCTTT
clone_size: -; v_call: TRBV7-2; j_call: TRBJ2-7; d_call: -; cdr3_aa: CASSEAASEQYF; cdr3_nt: TGTGCCAGCAGCGAAGCCGCCTCCGAGCAGTACTTC
clone_size: many; v_call: TRBV20-1; j_call: TRBJ1-6; d_call: -; cdr3_aa: CANSPLHF; cdr3_nt: TGCGCTAATTCACCCCTCCACTTT
clone_size: large; v_call: TRBV5-1; j_call: TRBJ2-7; d_call: -; cdr3_aa: CASSWDKTYEQYF; cdr3_nt: TGCGCCAGCAGCTGGGACAAAACTTACGAGCAGTACTTC
clone_size: -; v_call: TRBV15; j_call: TRBJ2-7; d_call: TRBD2; cdr3_aa: CATSRGAGGVYEQYF; cdr3_nt: TGTGCCACCAGCAGAGGGGCGGGAGGAGTCTACGAGCAGTACTTC
clone_size: -; v_call: TRBV19; j_call: TRBJ1-2; d_call: -; cdr3_aa: CASSIVRGDGYTF; cdr3_nt: TGTGCCAGTAGTATAGTACGAGGGGACGGCTACACCTTC
clone_size: many; v_call: TRBV30; j_call: TRBJ1-5; d_call: -; cdr3_aa: CAWSTLGTGSNQPQHF; cdr3_nt: TGTGCCTGGAGTACCCTCGGGACGGGTAGCAATCAGCCCCAGCATTTT
clone_size: -; v_call: TRBV20-1; j_call: TRBJ2-7; d_call: TRBD2; cdr3_aa: CSAEGLAGGVESPGEQYF; cdr3_nt: TGCAGTGCGGAAGGACTAGCGGGAGGGGTGGAGTCCCCGGGGGAGCAGTACTTC
clone_size: -; v_call: TRBV20-1; j_call: TRBJ1-5; d_call: -; cdr3_aa: CSAQGQETQHF; cdr3_nt: TGCAGTGCTCAGGGCCAAGAGACCCAGCATTTT
clone_size: -; v_call: TRBV20-1; j_call: TRBJ1-2; d_call: -; cdr3_aa: CSALEDYGYTF; cdr3_nt: TGCAGTGCTTTGGAAGACTATGGCTACACCTTC
clone_size: many; v_call: TRBV6-6; j_call: TRBJ1-2; d_call: -; cdr3_aa: CASSYPPQGSSYGYTF; cdr3_nt: TGTGCCAGCAGTTACCCTCCACAGGGAAGTAGCTATGGCTACACCTTC
clone_size: -; v_call: TRBV24-1; j_call: TRBJ2-5; d_call: -; cdr3_aa: CATSDNSNQPQYF; cdr3_nt: TGTGCCACCAGTGACAATAGCAATCAGCCCCAGTACTTC
clone_size: few; v_call: TRBV12-3/TRBV12-4; j_call: TRBJ2-6; d_call: -; cdr3_aa: CASTFLAGANVLTF; cdr3_nt: TGTGCCAGCACTTTCCTGGCTGGGGCCAACGTCCTGACTTTC
clone_size: many; v_call: TRBV28; j_call: TRBJ2-7; d_call: -; cdr3_aa: CASSLNLGVYEQYF; cdr3_nt: TGTGCCAGCAGTTTAAATCTGGGCGTCTACGAGCAGTACTTC
clone_size: medium-sized; v_call: TRBV7-7; j_call: TRBJ2-5; d_call: -; cdr3_aa: CASSLATGQETQYF; cdr3_nt: TGTGCTAGCAGCTTAGCTACAGGGCAAGAGACCCAGTACTTC
clone_size: -; v_call: TRBV11-2; j_call: TRBJ2-7; d_call: TRBD2; cdr3_aa: CAGNLFPPGAGPIEQYF; cdr3_nt: TGTGCCGGCAACTTATTCCCCCCGGGAGCGGGACCGATCGAGCAGTACTTC
clone_size: -; v_call: TRBV9; j_call: TRBJ2-6; d_call: -; cdr3_aa: CASSTTSSGANVLTF; cdr3_nt: TGTGCCAGCAGCACCACAAGCTCCGGGGCCAACGTCCTGACTTTC
clone_size: -; v_call: TRBV6-1; j_call: TRBJ2-5; d_call: -; cdr3_aa: CASSGDRQETQYF; cdr3_nt: TGTGCCAGCAGTGGAGACAGACAGGAGACCCAGTACTTC
clone_size: -; v_call: TRBV29-1; j_call: TRBJ1-2; d_call: -; cdr3_aa: CSVVQGGTGYTF; cdr3_nt: TGCAGCGTTGTCCAGGGCGGGACTGGCTACACCTTC
clone_size: -; v_call: TRBV28; j_call: TRBJ1-6; d_call: TRBD1; cdr3_aa: CASSLGQGYDSSLHF; cdr3_nt: TGTGCCAGCAGTTTAGGACAGGGCTACGATTCATCCCTCCACTTT
clone_size: medium-sized; v_call: TRBV2; j_call: TRBJ2-5; d_call: TRBD1; cdr3_aa: CASSVGQGAMKTQYF; cdr3_nt: TGTGCCAGCAGTGTAGGTCAGGGGGCAATGAAGACCCAGTACTTC
clone_size: -; v_call: TRBV20-1; j_call: TRBJ2-1; d_call: -; cdr3_aa: CSASRYNGQSF; cdr3_nt: TGCAGTGCTAGCAGATACAATGGGCAGTCCTTC
clone_size: -; v_call: TRBV12-3/TRBV12-4; j_call: TRBJ2-3; d_call: -; cdr3_aa: CASSFPPSGLGTDTQYF; cdr3_nt: TGTGCCAGCAGTTTCCCCCCTTCGGGGCTCGGCACAGATACGCAGTATTTT
clone_size: many; v_call: TRBV6-5; j_call: TRBJ2-7; d_call: -; cdr3_aa: CASSYSASRQYEQYF; cdr3_nt: TGTGCCAGCAGTTACTCGGCTAGTCGGCAATACGAGCAGTACTTC